This T cell receptor (beta chain) was observed in a study of CD8+ T cells in alopecia areata. General study points: Possibly because of HLA-related factors, TCR sharing was less clear across patients than in mice. Compared with normal scalp, lesional scalp had higher clonality and more expanded CD8+ clones.

Trimming pared 3 bases from V and 13 bases from J, leaving 13 bases between. Germline assignment: CDR1 SGHTA and CDR2 FQGNSA. The CDR3 runs to 12 residues. In regard to this clone: Its specificity is not known.

For about five patients taking part in the biomarker study, CD4+ cells were further sorted into CD25+CD127- cells. Those with alopecia areata gave lesional scalp punch biopsies and peripheral blood. RNA was isolated and reverse transcribed to cDNA, the sequencing template. TCRdb's copy holds only in-frame clones and misses some; the assay was immunoSEQ multiplex PCR. This table has about 19,000 clones, roughly 60% appearing once. The chain combines TRBV7-2 with TRBJ2-1; possibly TRBD2 for D (5 bases). The clonotype was recovered from a human donor with alopecia areata. Sequences were obtained from CD4+ Tregs sorted from blood. The CDR3 protein is CASSFRTQVQFF. In DNA, the CDR3 is TGTGCCAGCAGCTTCAGGACTCAAGTTCAGTTCTTC.